The next 17 T cell receptor beta chains were all read from a single sample in a study of cytomegalovirus exposure and HLA in healthy donors. In the PCR, 60 Vbeta and 13 Jbeta primers were used. Clones were sequenced by immunoSEQ multiplex PCR, and TCRdb holds only the in-frame ones, with some missing. The sample has under 150,000 clones, about 83% seen once. Sequencing was done on a sample of PBMCs. Every receptor here comes from a woman in her 30s in good health and CMV-seronegative.

The rearrangement joins TRBV19 to TRBJ2-2; TRBD1 matches 7 bases. Germline values: CDR1 LNHDA, CDR2 SQIVND (reference sequence). The CDR3 has 12 amino acids. Trimming took 8 bases from V and 8 from J; bases not matched to a gene: 5. The CDR3 DNA reads TGTGCCAGTTCCAACAGGGGAGGGGAGCTGTTTTTT. Amino acid sequence: CASSNRGGELFF.

This clone was found once. V usage is TRBV7-8 and J usage is TRBJ2-7, with 12 bases that match TRBD2. The CDR3 is 16 amino acids. Losses at the gene ends were 4 bases for V and 0 bases for J; bases not matched to a gene: 4. CDR1 and CDR2 from the germline V gene are SGHVS and FQNEAQ. CDR3 bases: TGTGCCAGCAGCTACGGACTAGCGGGGAGCTCCTACGAGCAGTACTTC. This translates into CASSYGLAGSSYEQYF.

The rearrangement joins TRBV4-2 to TRBJ1-5; D unclear. CDR1 is LGHNA and CDR2 is YNFKEQ in the germline V gene. The CDR3 is 13 amino acids. Trimming left V 0 bases short and J 3 bases short, with 3 bases between. The CDR3 spells CASSQDINQPQHF. For the CDR3, the DNA is TGTGCCAGCAGCCAAGACATCAATCAGCCCCAGCATTTT.

V gene TRBV28 combines with J gene TRBJ1-5, with 7 bases lining up with TRBD1. There are 13 residues in the CDR3. The junction had 8 bases not matched to a gene; V was cut back by 8 bases and J by 7 bases. Germline V lookup: CDR1 MDHEN, CDR2 SYDVKM. The CDR3 sequence is CASGDRVGQPQHF. The CDR3 coding sequence is TGTGCCAGCGGCGACAGGGTAGGACAGCCCCAGCATTTT.

The chain combines TRBV27 with TRBJ2-2, with D uncertain. This CDR3 has 15 amino acids. Germline V CDR1 and CDR2: MNHEY, SMNVEV (reference sequence). V was clipped by 0 bases and J by 1 base, with 6 bases between them. The CDR3 spells CASSLSPGNTGELFF. The CDR3 region has the DNA TGTGCCAGCAGTTTATCACCAGGGAACACCGGGGAGCTGTTTTTT.

The chain is built from TRBV18 and TRBJ2-1; the match to TRBD2 covers 8 bases. The CDR3 covers 16 residues. Trimming at V came to 5 bases and at J to 4 bases, leaving 10 bases not matched to a gene. Germline lookup yields CDR1 KGHSH and CDR2 LQKENI. The CDR3 region has the DNA TGTGCCAGCTCATCCCGAAGCGGGAGAGAGTACAATGAGCAGTTCTTC. Its translation is CASSSRSGREYNEQFF.

This clone was found a few times. This chain links TRBV6-5 with TRBJ1-1; a weak D match, TRBD1 (5 bases). Deletions cut 6 bases from V and 10 bases from J, with 15 bases between. The V gene's germline CDR1 is MNHEY and CDR2 SVGAGI. The CDR3 is 12 amino acids. The CDR3 region is CASSTGHRGAFF. DNA for the CDR3: TGTGCCAGCAGCACCGGACACCGTGGAGCTTTCTTT.

The chain joins TRBV30 to TRBJ2-7, with D possibly matching TRBD2 (5 bases). The CDR3 extends over 14 amino acids. The V gene lost 3 bases and the J gene lost 2 bases, with 14 bases spanning the gap. In germline, CDR1 is GTSNPN, CDR2 SVGIG (reference sequence). The CDR3 DNA is TGTGCCTGGAGAGAGGGAGTTTCTGCCTACGAGCAGTACTTC. This translates into CAWREGVSAYEQYF.

The chain is built from TRBV5-1 and TRBJ2-7; TRBD2 matches at 8 bases. Germline V gene sequence: CDR1 SGHRS, CDR2 YFSETQ. This CDR3 is 14 amino acids long. The V gene end was trimmed by 2 bases and the J gene end by 7 bases; junction bases not matched to a gene: 8. CDR3 region: CASSFQAGEGEQYF. The CDR3 bases are TGCGCCAGCAGCTTCCAAGCGGGAGAGGGGGAGCAGTACTTC.

The gene calls are TRBV6-5 and TRBJ1-1; 7 positions match TRBD1. Germline V gives CDR1 MNHEY, CDR2 SVGAGI. The ends lost 5 bases at V and 6 bases at J; junction bases unmatched: 6. The CDR3 consists of 13 residues. The CDR3 loop reads CASSRWGTAEAFF. The CDR3 nucleotides are TGTGCCAGCAGTAGGTGGGGGACAGCTGAAGCTTTCTTT.

The rearrangement links TRBV30 to TRBJ1-5; weak D call: TRBD1 (5 bases). The CDR3 totals 15 residues. Germline V CDR1 and CDR2: GTSNPN, SVGIG (reference sequence). The ends were cut back, 2 bases at V and 2 bases at J, with 13 bases in the middle. The CDR3 spells CAWSRNWGGNQPQHF. CDR3 sequence (DNA): TGTGCCTGGAGTCGGAATTGGGGGGGCAATCAGCCCCAGCATTTT.

This clone was counted once. The rearrangement uses TRBV6-1 and TRBJ2-7, with 7 bases identical to TRBD1. Trimming took 4 bases from V and 2 from J; bases not matched to a gene: 2. The CDR3 extends over 13 amino acids. CDR1 and CDR2 from the germline V gene are MNHNS and SASEGT. The CDR3 region is CASSADRAYEQYF. For the CDR3, the DNA is TGTGCCAGCAGTGCTGACAGGGCCTACGAGCAGTACTTC.

The chain employs TRBV21-1 and TRBJ2-7; no DNA check was done on the table's D call, TRBD2. TRBV21-1 is listed as a pseudogene. The CDR3 is made up of 19 amino acids. The CDR3 nucleotides read TGTGCCAGCAGCAAAGCGCTGGGCGGGAGGGCATCCTTCTCCTACGAGCAGTACTTC. The encoded protein is CASSKALGGRASFSYEQYF.

The chain couples TRBV27 to TRBJ2-1; D uncertain. V lost 0 bases, J lost 15 bases, and 15 bases lay in between. The CDR3 loop spans 13 amino acids. Germline lookup yields CDR1 MNHEY and CDR2 SMNVEV (reference sequence). In nucleotides, the CDR3 is TGTGCCAGCAGTTTATCCTCGGGTACCAAGTGGTTCTTC. As protein: CASSLSSGTKWFF.

This chain joins TRBV4-3 and TRBJ1-6; TRBD1 might be the D (6 bases). CDR1 and CDR2 (germline): LGHNA, YSLEER. The CDR3 length is 15 residues. V lost 4 bases, J lost 5 bases, and 12 bases lay in between. The CDR3, as DNA: TGCGCCAGCAGCCGGACAGTTAGGGATAATTCACCCCTCCACTTT. Translation: CASSRTVRDNSPLHF.

This clone was detected a few times. This chain connects TRBV6-6 to TRBJ2-3, with D perhaps matching TRBD2 (5 bases). The CDR3 runs 14 residues. Germline CDR1 MNHNY, CDR2 SVGAGI (reference sequence). V was shortened by 7 bases and J by 2 bases, with 13 bases between the two germline ends. The CDR3 bases are TGTGCCAGCACCCTGAGCGGAGTCACAGATACGCAGTATTTT. As protein: CASTLSGVTDTQYF.

This clone was counted a single time. This rearrangement joins TRBV7-2 to TRBJ2-5, with 7 bases lining up with TRBD2. This CDR3 contains 14 residues. Germline V gene lookup returns CDR1 SGHTA and CDR2 FQGNSA. J lost 6 bases, V lost 1 base, and 5 bases had no gene match. Here the CDR3 DNA reads TGTGCCAGCAGCTTAGAAGCGGGGTGGAAGACCCAGTACTTC. It translates to CASSLEAGWKTQYF.